This TCR beta chain was documented in a study of control samples from healthy donors and cancer patients. Germline loops: CDR1 SGHRS, CDR2 YFSETQ. The CDR3 runs to 19 residues. The table came from immunoSEQ multiplex PCR; TCRdb's copy has only in-frame clones and leaves some out. This table holds about 40,000 clones, about 94% found once. In regard to this clone: Compared with germline, one end of the junction differs, possibly owing to a read error.

This receptor was identified in a woman aged 45-60 years in good health. The chain joins TRBV5-1 to TRBJ2-4; 9 bases agree with TRBD1. The sample taken for sequencing was blood. The CDR3 coding sequence is TGCGCCGGCAGCCCGAGCGAGGGGACAGGGCAATTAGCCAAAAACATTCAGTACTTC. Translating it yields CAGSPSEGTGQLAKNIQYF.